Presented here are 24 T cell receptor beta chains from one specimen sequenced in a study of blood T cell repertoires in COVID-19. Produced via immunoSEQ multiplex PCR; TCRdb's table is partial and in-frame only. The data show some 170,000 clones, roughly nine tenths seen once. The sample comprised PBMCs or T cells enriched from blood (not recorded which). All receptors derive from a human donor with acute COVID-19. The donor label of this sample is uncertain.

The chain joins TRBV2 to TRBJ1-1; D call uncertain. The germline V and J ends were trimmed by 4 bases and 3 bases, with 12 bases remaining between them. Germline CDR1 is SNHLY and CDR2 is FYNNEI. This CDR3 is 14 amino acids long. This CDR3 is CASSVVGGDTEAFF. DNA of the CDR3: TGTGCCAGCAGTGTGGTGGGAGGTGACACTGAAGCTTTCTTT.

The chain couples TRBV7-6 to TRBJ1-2; TRBD1 is a possible D gene (5 bases). V lost 2 bases and J 7 bases, leaving 11 bases between the germline ends. The germline V gene encodes CDR1 SGHVS and CDR2 FNYEAQ. The length of the CDR3 is 13 residues. CDR3 region: CASSLFSGRGYTF. CDR3 coding DNA: TGTGCCAGCAGCTTATTCTCAGGGCGTGGCTACACCTTC.

J is TRBJ2-3 and V is TRBV20-1; 9 bases agree with TRBD1. Germline V lookup: CDR1 DFQATT, CDR2 SNEGSKA (reference sequence). The trim removed 3 bases at V and 4 bases at J, leaving 8 bases unmatched. The CDR3 length is 15 residues. The CDR3 DNA follows: TGCAGTGCTAGTCGACAGGGGGAGGTCTCAGATACGCAGTATTTT. Protein sequence: CSASRQGEVSDTQYF.

J is TRBJ1-2 and V is TRBV9; D remains ambiguous. The V gene lost 3 bases and the J gene lost 4 bases, with 7 bases spanning the gap. The CDR3 sequence is 12 residues long. Germline CDR1 reads SGDLS; CDR2 reads YYNGEE. CDR3 bases: TGTGCCAGCAGCGGTAGTTCCTATGGCTACACCTTC. It encodes CASSGSSYGYTF.

The V call is TRBV7-2, the J call TRBJ1-3, with a possible D match to TRBD1 (5 bases). Trimming took off 5 bases at V and 0 bases at J, with 8 bases between the two ends. This CDR3 contains 14 residues. Germline-derived CDR1 and CDR2 are SGHTA and FQGNSA. CDR3 region: CASSTQGSGNTIYF. The CDR3 nucleotides read TGTGCCAGCAGCACCCAGGGCTCTGGAAACACCATATATTTT.

The chain carries TRBV24-1 and TRBJ2-4; 9 nucleotides align to TRBD1. This CDR3 has 14 amino acids. The germline V gene has CDR1 KGHDR and CDR2 SFDVKD. After removal of 7 bases from V and 4 bases from J, the junction contained 4 bases not matched to a gene. CDR3 region: CATSEGQGKNIQYF. The CDR3 DNA follows: TGTGCCACCAGCGAGGGACAGGGTAAAAACATTCAGTACTTC.

V is TRBV5-1 and J is TRBJ1-1; 7 positions match TRBD1. The CDR3 runs 14 residues. Per the germline V gene, CDR1 is SGHRS and CDR2 is YFSETQ. The V segment lost 4 bases and the J segment 1 base; nucleotides outside the gene matches: 4. CDR3 sequence: CASSDRARNTEAFF. CDR3 DNA: TGCGCCAGCAGCGACAGGGCGAGGAACACTGAAGCTTTCTTT.

The chain recombines TRBV19 with TRBJ1-2; TRBD1 agrees at 7 bases. CDR1 LNHDA and CDR2 SQIVND come from the germline V gene (reference sequence). This CDR3 has 13 residues. V gave up 6 bases and J gave up 5 bases; unmatched junction bases: 6. The CDR3 coding sequence is TGTGCCAGTAGGACGGGACAGCCTTATGGCTACACCTTC. Residues: CASRTGQPYGYTF.

CDR3 sequence (DNA): TGTGCCAGCTCATCGCGGGCTGCAATGACAGGGCACAACACTGAAGCTTTCTTT. Protein: CASSSRAAMTGHNTEAFF. This rearrangement joins TRBV18 to TRBJ1-1; 7 nucleotides align to TRBD1. With 5 bases clipped from V and 2 bases from J, the junction kept 17 bases outside the gene matches. The CDR3 runs to 18 residues. Germline CDR1 is KGHSH and CDR2 is LQKENI.

This clone was observed a few times. The chain is built from TRBV25-1 and TRBJ1-2, with TRBD1 matching 7 bases. This CDR3 is 17 amino acids long. The V gene's germline CDR1 is MGHDK and CDR2 SYGVNS. The V gene end was trimmed by 3 bases and the J gene end by 0 bases; junction bases not matched to a gene: 10. The CDR3 protein is CASSDQVQGVTNYGYTF. The CDR3 nucleotides are TGTGCCAGCAGTGACCAGGTGCAGGGGGTCACTAACTATGGCTACACCTTC.

This rearrangement joins TRBV3-1 (or the pseudogene TRBV3-2) to TRBJ2-1, with D perhaps TRBD2 (5 bases). Trimming removed 5 bases from V and 10 bases from J, with 12 bases in between. The germline V gene has CDR1 LGHDT and CDR2 YNNKEL (reference sequence). The CDR3 sequence is 12 residues long. The CDR3 sequence: CASSDGGLEQFF. The CDR3 nucleotides are TGTGCCAGCAGCGATGGAGGTTTAGAGCAGTTCTTC.

The sample holds a few counts of this clone. This sequence joins TRBV7-2 and TRBJ1-6; perhaps TRBD1 as D (5 bases). The CDR3 is 15 amino acids. The ends were cut back, 4 bases at V and 10 bases at J, with 17 bases in the middle. Germline values: CDR1 SGHTA, CDR2 FQGNSA. The DNA for the CDR3 is TGTGCCAGCAGCTCCGACAGCGGGCGCGTCTCACCCCTCCACTTT. Encoded protein: CASSSDSGRVSPLHF. Supplemented by reference TRBV7-2 and TRBJ1-6, the full variable domain reads GAGVSQSPSNKVTEKGKDVELRCDPISGHTALYWYRQSLGQGLEFLIYFQGNSAPDKSGLPSDRFSAERTGGSVSTLTIQRTQQEDSAVYLCASSSDSGRVSPLHFGNGTRLTVT.

The rearrangement uses TRBV29-1 and TRBJ1-2; no firm D call. CDR3 length: 12 amino acids. CDR1 and CDR2 from the germline V gene are SQVTM and ANQGSEA. V lost 5 bases, J lost 5 bases, and 12 bases lay in between. This CDR3 reads CSVPDIGYGYTF. The DNA for the CDR3 is TGCAGCGTTCCCGACATTGGTTATGGCTACACCTTC. The full variable domain, rest sourced from reference TRBV29-1 and TRBJ1-2, is SAVISQKPSRDICQRGTSLTIQCQVDSQVTMMFWYRQQPGQSLTLIATANQGSEATYESGFVIDKFPISRPNLTFSTLTVSNMSPEDSSIYLCSVPDIGYGYTFGSGTRLTVV.

V usage is TRBV4-3 and J usage is TRBJ2-1; TRBD2 matches at 7 bases. CDR1 LGHNA and CDR2 YSLEER come from the germline V gene. This CDR3 contains 16 residues. V was clipped by 0 bases and J by 9 bases; unmatched bases: 11. This CDR3 is CASSQDPGEGHTEQFF. DNA for the CDR3: TGCGCCAGCAGCCAAGATCCGGGGGAGGGCCACACTGAGCAGTTCTTC.

This clone was picked up a small number of times. The chain couples TRBV6-6 to TRBJ2-3; D is uncertain. Trimming removed 8 bases from V and 3 bases from J, with 9 bases in between. This CDR3 spans 12 amino acids. In germline, CDR1 is MNHNY, CDR2 SVGAGI (reference sequence). CDR3 region: CASVEETDTQYF. CDR3 nucleotides: TGTGCCAGCGTCGAGGAAACAGATACGCAGTATTTT.

The table lists this clone with a few counts. The rearrangement uses TRBV14 and TRBJ1-2; D not resolved. The germline V gene encodes CDR1 SGHDN and CDR2 FVKESK. V lost 1 base and J 7 bases, leaving 7 bases between the germline ends. The CDR3 covers 12 residues. The CDR3 loop reads CASSQGGFGYTF. The CDR3, as DNA: TGTGCCAGCAGCCAAGGCGGGTTTGGCTACACCTTC. Using reference TRBV14 and TRBJ1-2 for the parts outside the CDR3, the full variable domain is EAGVTQFPSHSVIEKGQTVTLRCDPISGHDNLYWYRRVMGKEIKFLLHFVKESKQDESGMPNNRFLAERTGGTYSTLKVQPAELEDSGVYFCASSQGGFGYTFGSGTRLTVV.

V is TRBV6-5 and J is TRBJ1-2, with TRBD1 as a possible D gene (5 bases). Trimming took off 11 bases at V and 2 bases at J, with 9 bases between the two ends. The germline CDR1 and CDR2 sequences are MNHEY and SVGAGI. The CDR3 contains 11 residues. CDR3 sequence: CALGGNYGYTF. The CDR3 coding sequence is TGTGCCCTGGGGGGGAACTATGGCTACACCTTC.

The V call is TRBV9, the J call TRBJ2-3, with D unresolved. This CDR3 has 17 residues. The germline V and J ends were trimmed by 0 bases and 2 bases, with 16 bases remaining between them. Germline V CDR1 and CDR2: SGDLS, YYNGEE. CDR3 protein: CASSVEQALGFTDTQYF. CDR3 in DNA: TGTGCCAGCAGCGTAGAGCAGGCCTTGGGCTTCACAGATACGCAGTATTTT.

The chain uses TRBV24-1 and TRBJ2-3, with a tentative D call TRBD1 (5 bases). Looked up from germline, CDR1 is KGHDR and CDR2 is SFDVKD. Deletions cut 4 bases from V and 2 bases from J, with 15 bases between. The CDR3 consists of 16 residues. The CDR3 is CATSDRTHPSTDTQYF. As DNA, the CDR3 is TGTGCCACCAGTGACCGGACACATCCCTCCACAGATACGCAGTATTTT.

The chain is built from TRBV14 and TRBJ2-7; possible D gene TRBD1, 5 bases. CDR1 is SGHDN, CDR2 FVKESK, per germline. V lost 3 bases, J lost 1 base, and 16 bases lay in between. The CDR3 runs 16 residues. In DNA, the CDR3 is TGTGCCAGCAGCCACAACCTCGGAGACAGTTCCTACGAGCAGTACTTC. Protein: CASSHNLGDSSYEQYF.

This sequence joins TRBV5-5 and TRBJ1-3, with TRBD1 as a possible D gene (5 bases). V gave up 4 bases and J gave up 3 bases, with 23 bases separating them. Per germline, CDR1 SGHKS and CDR2 YYEKEE (reference sequence). The CDR3 has 18 amino acids. CDR3 sequence (DNA): TGTGCCAGCAGCCCCAAAGGGGTCCACACGATAGGTGGAAACACCATATATTTT. Protein: CASSPKGVHTIGGNTIYF.

The CDR3 bases are TGTGCCAGCAGCTTAGTTGCTAGCGGGGGGGCTGAGACCCAGTACTTC. It specifies CASSLVASGGAETQYF. The V and J genes are TRBV7-2 and TRBJ2-5, with 12 bases matching TRBD2. Germline trimming cut 1 base from V and 5 bases from J; bases unmatched to any gene: 5. The CDR3 has 16 residues. In germline, CDR1 is SGHTA, CDR2 FQGNSA.

The V gene is TRBV20-1, the J gene TRBJ2-3; D remains ambiguous. The V and J ends lost 4 bases and 4 bases respectively, with 6 bases between them. The germline CDR1 and CDR2 sequences are DFQATT and SNEGSKA (reference sequence). The CDR3 loop spans 11 amino acids. The CDR3 bases are TGCAGTGCTAATGGAGCAGATACGCAGTATTTT. Translation: CSANGADTQYF.

This clone appeared once. The chain combines TRBV5-1 with TRBJ2-5; D not resolved. Trimming took 2 bases from V and 5 from J, leaving 4 bases between them. The germline V gene has CDR1 SGHRS and CDR2 YFSETQ. This CDR3 spans 11 amino acids. This CDR3 is CASSLEETQYF. The CDR3 DNA reads TGCGCCAGCAGCTTAGAGGAGACCCAGTACTTC.